This T cell receptor beta chain is from a study of response to subunit inactivated influenza vaccine. Trimming stripped 0 bases from V and 2 bases from J, with 14 bases between. The CDR3 sequence is 16 residues long. Germline V CDR1 and CDR2: SGHRS, YFSETQ. TCRdb fed the RT-PCR reads into MiXCR, producing one record per CDR3 protein. The sample shows about 540,000 distinct CDR3 sequences, roughly 25% of them seen only once. The same specimen was also included in a second study, on T cells expressing NK-cell markers. In that study: Scientists made TCR beta cDNA using 5'RACE template switching with UMIs. Serological testing identified most of the eight sequenced donors as HCMV-seropositive and one as seronegative. In five or six donors, dominant NKG2C+ clonotypes were roughly 1.0-8% of CD8+ T cells. The same clonotypes also predominated in the CD3+CD56-NKG2C+ fraction of several donors.

The clonotype comes from a man in his forties or fifties who received an inactivated influenza vaccine. Source: CD4+ T cells sorted from PBMCs, taken 11 to 12 days after vaccination. This chain links TRBV5-1 with TRBJ1-2, with D possibly being TRBD1 (6 bases). The CDR3: CASSLAYGGANYGYTF. The CDR3 DNA sequence: TGCGCCAGCAGCTTGGCCTACGGGGGCGCCAACTATGGCTACACCTTC. Drawing the rest from reference TRBV5-1 and TRBJ1-2, the complete variable domain is KAGVTQTPRYLIKTRGQQVTLSCSPISGHRSVSWYQQTPGQGLQFLFEYFSETQRNKGNFPGRFSGRQFSNSRSEMNVSTLELGDSALYLCASSLAYGGANYGYTFGSGTRLTVV.